The clone carrying this TCR beta chain appeared many times. Its antigen is still unknown. This entry comes from a study of beta chain features in type 1 diabetes. Findings of the study overall: There was a moderate but significant shortening of TCRB CDR3s in all four CD4+ subsets of Type 1 diabetes patients. A closer apparent resemblance between naive, central memory and Treg TCRB repertoires was seen in patients than in healthy donors.

Sorted CD4+ subsets: naive, central memory, regulatory, stem cell-like memory (CD45RO/CCR7/CD25/CD127/CD95/CD27 panel). Trimming removed 7 bases from V and 4 bases from J; junction bases left unmatched: 5. The CDR3 has 12 amino acids. Germline CDR1 and CDR2: SQVTM and ANQGSEA. The isolated RNA, all of it, was reverse transcribed, so expressed TCRB transcripts were what got sequenced. Approximately 3.6 million reads per sample on average were obtained from naive, central memory and regulatory T cell samples. Profiling relied on immunoSEQ multiplex PCR, and the TCRdb table lists in-frame clones only, not all of them. Here the sample spans nearly 350,000 clones, approximately 10% being singletons.

Source material: central memory CD4+ T cells from blood. The V call is TRBV29-1, the J call TRBJ2-5, with 8 bases aligning to TRBD1. The TCR originated in a man aged 30-40 years with type 1 diabetes. The DNA for the CDR3 is TGCAGCGCCCCACAGGGGGGAGAGACCCAGTACTTC. This sequence encodes CSAPQGGETQYF.